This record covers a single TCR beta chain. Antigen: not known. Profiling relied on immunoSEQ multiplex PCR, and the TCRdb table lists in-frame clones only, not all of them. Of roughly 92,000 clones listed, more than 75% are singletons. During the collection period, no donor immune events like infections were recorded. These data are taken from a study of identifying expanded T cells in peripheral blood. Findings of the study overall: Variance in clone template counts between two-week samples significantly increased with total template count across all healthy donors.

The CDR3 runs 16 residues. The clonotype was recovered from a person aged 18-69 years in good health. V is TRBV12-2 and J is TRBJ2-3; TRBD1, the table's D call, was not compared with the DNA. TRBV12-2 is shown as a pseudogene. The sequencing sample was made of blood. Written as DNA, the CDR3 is TGTGCAAGTCGCTTATCGGGACAACACCGCACAGATACGCAGTATTTT. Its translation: CASRLSGQHRTDTQYF.